The 31 T cell receptor beta chains below all came from one sample that was sequenced in a study of immune cell composition in non-small cell lung cancer. TCRdb's copy holds only in-frame clones and misses some; the assay was immunoSEQ multiplex PCR. In the table there are approximately 3,100 clones, over 80% of which are singletons. What was sequenced was lung tumor tissue. These receptors were collected from a human donor with non-small cell lung cancer.

This clone has a single count. The CDR3 sequence: CAISESPGSQPQHF. The CDR3 region has the DNA TGTGCCATCAGTGAATCCCCAGGGTCTCAGCCCCAGCATTTT. The rearrangement links TRBV10-3 to TRBJ1-5, with D possibly matching TRBD1 (5 bases). Germline V lookup: CDR1 ENHRY, CDR2 SYGVKD. Trimming took 3 bases from V and 6 from J, leaving 12 bases between them. The CDR3 extends over 14 amino acids.

V is TRBV6-1 and J is TRBJ1-2, with D perhaps TRBD1 (6 bases). This CDR3 contains 13 residues. Germline V gives CDR1 MNHNS, CDR2 SASEGT. V was shortened by 4 bases and J by 0 bases, with 6 bases between the two germline ends. The DNA for the CDR3 is TGTGCCAGCAGTGCAGGGGCTAACTATGGCTACACCTTC. Its translation is CASSAGANYGYTF.

The sample holds one count of this clone. The chain has TRBV30 and TRBJ2-1, with D unresolved. The CDR3 sequence is 12 residues long. Deletions cut 4 bases from V and 10 bases from J, with 14 bases between. CDR1 GTSNPN and CDR2 SVGIG come from the germline V gene (reference sequence). The CDR3 reads CAWNGPEVEQFF. As DNA, the CDR3 is TGTGCCTGGAATGGGCCTGAAGTGGAGCAGTTCTTC.

The rearrangement joins TRBV28 to TRBJ2-7; D may be TRBD1 (6 bases). V lost 5 bases, J lost 2 bases, and 13 bases lay in between. Germline loops: CDR1 MDHEN, CDR2 SYDVKM. This CDR3 contains 14 residues. The CDR3 DNA reads TGTGCCAGCAGTCCCACTTGGGGGCCCTACGAGCAGTACTTC. This encodes CASSPTWGPYEQYF. The full variable domain, rest sourced from reference TRBV28 and TRBJ2-7, is DVKVTQSSRYLVKRTGEKVFLECVQDMDHENMFWYRQDPGLGLRLIYFSYDVKMKEKGDIPEGYSVSREKKERFSLILESASTNQTSMYLCASSPTWGPYEQYFGPGTRLTVT.

This chain connects TRBV30 to TRBJ2-1; 10 bases align to TRBD2. The CDR3 spans 16 residues. The germline CDR1 and CDR2 sequences are GTSNPN and SVGIG (reference sequence). Trimming at V came to 1 base and at J to 4 bases, leaving 7 bases not matched to a gene. The DNA of the CDR3 is TGTGCCTGGAGTGCGAGAGCGGGAGGGCTTTACAATGAGCAGTTCTTC. Encoded protein: CAWSARAGGLYNEQFF.

V and J are TRBV15 and TRBJ1-4; 9 bases align to TRBD1. V was clipped by 3 bases and J by 8 bases; unmatched bases: 19. Per germline, CDR1 LNHNV and CDR2 YYDKDF (reference sequence). The length of the CDR3 is 19 residues. CDR3: CATSSISWDREITGEKLFF. CDR3 nucleotides: TGTGCCACCAGCAGTATTTCATGGGACAGGGAGATTACGGGAGAAAAACTGTTTTTT.

V is TRBV28 and J is TRBJ2-7, with 9 bases lining up with TRBD2. The ends lost 6 bases at V and 3 bases at J; junction bases unmatched: 6. CDR1 and CDR2 from the germline V gene are MDHEN and SYDVKM. The CDR3 covers 14 residues. The CDR3 loop is CASSLQLAGYEQYF. The CDR3 DNA reads as TGTGCCAGCAGCCTCCAACTAGCGGGCTACGAGCAGTACTTC. The complete variable domain, with remaining parts taken from reference TRBV28 and TRBJ2-7, reads DVKVTQSSRYLVKRTGEKVFLECVQDMDHENMFWYRQDPGLGLRLIYFSYDVKMKEKGDIPEGYSVSREKKERFSLILESASTNQTSMYLCASSLQLAGYEQYFGPGTRLTVT.

CDR3 residues: CAISVGGKGTDTQYF. CDR3 coding DNA: TGTGCCATCAGTGTCGGCGGGAAAGGGACAGATACGCAGTATTTT. V is TRBV10-3 and J is TRBJ2-3; D may be TRBD2 (6 bases). Germline lookup yields CDR1 ENHRY and CDR2 SYGVKD. This CDR3 comprises 15 residues. The V and J ends lost 4 bases and 3 bases respectively, with 14 bases between them.

This chain connects TRBV29-1 to TRBJ2-1, with 9 bases matching TRBD1. Per the germline V gene, CDR1 is SQVTM and CDR2 is ANQGSEA. The CDR3 extends over 19 amino acids. Germline trimming cut 1 base from V and 8 bases from J; bases unmatched to any gene: 21. In nucleotides, the CDR3 is TGCAGCGTTGAAGGGGGTGGACAGGGGTCGGCTGGGGGAGGGGATGAGCAGTTCTTC. Residues: CSVEGGGQGSAGGGDEQFF.

The genes are TRBV5-4 and TRBJ2-3; TRBD2 is a possible D gene (5 bases). Germline V gives CDR1 SGHNT, CDR2 YYREEE (reference sequence). The length of the CDR3 is 13 residues. Trimming cost V 6 bases and J 1 base, with 9 bases left between them. The CDR3 spells CASTFSGTDTQYF. The CDR3, as DNA: TGTGCCAGCACCTTTAGCGGCACAGATACGCAGTATTTT. The full variable domain, rest sourced from reference TRBV5-4 and TRBJ2-3, is ETGVTQSPTHLIKTRGQQVTLRCSSQSGHNTVSWYQQALGQGPQFIFQYYREEENGRGNFPPRFSGLQFPNYSSELNVNALELDDSALYLCASTFSGTDTQYFGPGTRLTVL.

J is TRBJ2-5 and V is TRBV29-1, with D possibly being TRBD1 (6 bases). Germline CDR1 is SQVTM and CDR2 is ANQGSEA. The CDR3 contains 13 residues. V lost 4 bases and J lost 5, with 14 bases in between. The DNA for the CDR3 is TGCAGCGTTGGGACAGCCTCCCGGGAGACCCAGTACTTC. It yields the protein CSVGTASRETQYF.

The chain is built from TRBV6-1 and TRBJ1-5; the match to TRBD1 covers 7 bases. CDR3 size: 15 residues. Germline-derived CDR1 and CDR2 are MNHNS and SASEGT. V was clipped by 1 base and J by 5 bases; unmatched bases: 5. The CDR3 region is CASSEERTGYQPQHF. DNA of the CDR3: TGTGCCAGCAGTGAAGAAAGGACAGGTTATCAGCCCCAGCATTTT.

This clone was seen only a few times. The rearrangement uses TRBV18 and TRBJ2-2; 9 bases agree with TRBD1. The trim removed 2 bases at V and 9 bases at J, leaving 4 bases unmatched. Germline CDR1 reads KGHSH; CDR2 reads LQKENI. The length of the CDR3 is 14 residues. In DNA, the CDR3 is TGTGCCAGCTCACCATCGGGACAGGGAAGGGAGCTGTTTTTT. As protein: CASSPSGQGRELFF.

This clone appeared once. The V gene is TRBV6-1, the J gene TRBJ1-4; the D gene is possibly TRBD1 (5 bases). The CDR3 is made up of 14 amino acids. The V and J ends lost 10 bases and 3 bases respectively, with 15 bases between them. Germline V lookup: CDR1 MNHNS, CDR2 SASEGT. CDR3 DNA: TGTGCCACCGGGGGGACTCTTCCTAATGAAAAACTGTTTTTT. Translated, it gives CATGGTLPNEKLFF.

This rearrangement joins TRBV28 to TRBJ1-2; 7 nucleotides align to TRBD1. CDR1 is MDHEN and CDR2 is SYDVKM in the germline V gene. The CDR3 consists of 12 residues. The CDR3 protein is CAARQGDYGYTF. The CDR3, as DNA: TGTGCAGCCCGACAGGGAGACTATGGCTACACCTTC.

The V gene is TRBV5-1, the J gene TRBJ2-1; 14 positions agree with TRBD2. V was pared by 5 bases and J by 6 bases, with 1 base of the junction left unmatched. This CDR3 comprises 14 residues. CDR1 is SGHRS, CDR2 YFSETQ, per germline. The CDR3 DNA reads TGCGCCAGCAGGGGACTAGCGGGAGTCAATGAGCAGTTCTTC. Its protein is CASRGLAGVNEQFF.

The rearrangement joins TRBV28 to TRBJ1-4; D call uncertain. Germline V gene sequence: CDR1 MDHEN, CDR2 SYDVKM. The V gene lost 2 bases and the J gene lost 9 bases, with 16 bases spanning the gap. This CDR3 region has 15 residues. In DNA, the CDR3 is TGTGCCAGCAGTTTAACGTCCTACCCCCGTCAAAAACTGTTTTTT. Its translation is CASSLTSYPRQKLFF.

The chain has TRBV2 and TRBJ2-2; 10 bases are shared with TRBD2. CDR1 is SNHLY, CDR2 FYNNEI, per germline. The V and J ends lost 4 bases and 7 bases, in that order; junction bases with no gene match: 6. This CDR3 spans 15 amino acids. The CDR3: CASSALAGDVGELFF. CDR3 in DNA: TGTGCCAGCAGTGCCCTAGCGGGAGATGTCGGGGAGCTGTTTTTT.

The V call is TRBV4-2, the J call TRBJ1-1, with 10 bases lining up with TRBD1. The CDR3 totals 15 residues. Trimming removed 1 base from V and 3 bases from J; junction bases left unmatched: 2. Germline lookup yields CDR1 LGHNA and CDR2 YNFKEQ. The CDR3 DNA reads TGTGCCAGCAGCCAAGGGACAGGGGGGGACACTGAAGCTTTCTTT. As protein: CASSQGTGGDTEAFF.

This chain links TRBV19 with TRBJ2-3, with TRBD1 matching 7 bases. The germline CDR1 and CDR2 sequences are LNHDA and SQIVND (reference sequence). This CDR3 is built from 14 residues. V gave up 5 bases and J gave up 3 bases; unmatched junction bases: 5. The CDR3: CASSSQQGTDTQYF. The DNA of the CDR3 is TGTGCCAGTAGTTCCCAACAGGGGACAGATACGCAGTATTTT.

This chain's CDR3 is CASSRTSGRGETQYF. CDR3 coding DNA: TGTGCCAGCAGCCGGACTAGCGGGAGGGGGGAGACCCAGTACTTC. The rearrangement links TRBV6-6 to TRBJ2-5, with 15 bases identical to TRBD2. Germline lookup yields CDR1 MNHNY and CDR2 SVGAGI (reference sequence). This CDR3 is 15 amino acids long. Trimming at V came to 6 bases and at J to 5 bases, leaving 4 bases not matched to a gene.

V gene TRBV27 combines with J gene TRBJ2-7, with 10 bases identical to TRBD1. Unmatched junction bases numbered 13, after V lost 5 bases and J lost 9 bases. This CDR3 has 15 residues. In germline, CDR1 is MNHEY, CDR2 SMNVEV (reference sequence). The CDR3 DNA follows: TGTGCCAGCAGTCCCCGGGGACAGGGGTTTTTGGTGCAGTACTTC. It specifies CASSPRGQGFLVQYF.

Of note for this clone: An end of the junction differs from the germline gene, which may be a read error. The CDR3 nucleotides read TGCGCCAGCAGTCAAGATGGGACTTCCAATGAGCAGTTCTTC. As protein: CASSQDGTSNEQFF. The chain is built from TRBV4-1 and TRBJ2-1, with D possibly TRBD2 on 6 matching bases. Germline-derived CDR1 and CDR2 are MGHRA and YSYEKL. The CDR3 contains 14 residues.

The V and J genes are TRBV30 and TRBJ2-5, with a possible D match to TRBD2 (5 bases). This CDR3 has 14 amino acids. Trimming removed 0 bases from V and 5 bases from J, with 13 bases in between. Germline V gene lookup returns CDR1 GTSNPN and CDR2 SVGIG (reference sequence). The CDR3 nucleotides read TGTGCCTGGAGTGTCGGTGGGAGTCATGAGACCCAGTACTTC. Translation gives CAWSVGGSHETQYF.

The chain combines TRBV4-1 with TRBJ1-3; TRBD1 agrees at 7 bases. Germline CDR1 and CDR2: MGHRA and YSYEKL. This CDR3 comprises 20 residues. The J segment lost 2 bases and the V segment lost 0 bases, leaving 16 bases of the junction unmatched. The CDR3 DNA is TGCGCCAGCAGCCAAGATGGGGCCGGGACAGACGACTGGGCTGGAAACACCATATATTTT. Translating it yields CASSQDGAGTDDWAGNTIYF.

The chain couples TRBV29-1 to TRBJ2-5; D uncertain. Germline V gene lookup returns CDR1 SQVTM and CDR2 ANQGSEA. V lost 5 bases, J lost 0 bases, and 7 bases lay in between. The CDR3 is 12 amino acids. CDR3 nucleotide sequence: TGCAGCGTTAGCGAGTACCAAGAGACCCAGTACTTC. As protein: CSVSEYQETQYF.

The rearrangement links TRBV18 to TRBJ2-1; tentatively, D is TRBD1 (6 bases). Trimming stripped 3 bases from V and 6 bases from J, with 15 bases between. This CDR3 spans 15 amino acids. The V gene's germline CDR1 is KGHSH and CDR2 LQKENI. The CDR3 sequence is CASSPDRTISNEQFF. DNA of the CDR3: TGTGCCAGCTCACCTGACAGGACAATTTCCAATGAGCAGTTCTTC.

This chain joins TRBV6-5 and TRBJ2-7; tentatively, D is TRBD1 (5 bases). V shed 4 bases and J shed 5 bases, with 12 bases lying between them. The CDR3 runs to 13 residues. Germline values: CDR1 MNHEY, CDR2 SVGAGI. CDR3 sequence: CASSSTREDEQYF. The CDR3 DNA is TGTGCCAGCAGTTCCACCAGGGAAGACGAGCAGTACTTC.

For the CDR3, the DNA is TGTGCCAGCAGCTTGCCCCAAACCGGGGAGCTGTTTTTT. Amino acid sequence: CASSLPQTGELFF. V gene TRBV5-6 combines with J gene TRBJ2-2; no definite D call. The CDR3 runs 13 residues. Germline-derived CDR1 and CDR2 are SGHDT and YYEEEE. V was trimmed by 1 base and J by 5 bases, leaving 6 bases between them.

V gene TRBV29-1 combines with J gene TRBJ1-4; D not certain. Trimming removed 8 bases at V and 2 bases at J, with 12 bases between. CDR1 SQVTM and CDR2 ANQGSEA come from the germline V gene. This CDR3 contains 13 residues. CDR3 sequence: CSISEGTNEKLFF. Written as DNA, the CDR3 is TGCAGCATATCGGAGGGCACTAATGAAAAACTGTTTTTT.

V gene TRBV9 combines with J gene TRBJ2-3; D unclear. Trimming pared 2 bases from V and 6 bases from J, leaving 16 bases between. CDR1 and CDR2 (germline): SGDLS, YYNGEE. The CDR3 has 15 amino acids. Written as DNA, the CDR3 is TGTGCCAGCAGCGTCAATCGAGGTTGGGTGGATACGCAGTATTTT. It specifies CASSVNRGWVDTQYF.